This TCR beta chain was sequenced during a study of CD8 T cells in ankylosing spondylitis. This clonotype showed up many times. Construction of TCR beta libraries was performed using quantitative 5'-RACE with molecular barcodes. TCRdb itself ran the 5' RACE reads through MiXCR, one entry per CDR3 protein. The sample records over 95,000 distinct CDR3 sequences, almost 8.5% being singletons. The germline V gene has CDR1 DFQATT and CDR2 SNEGSKA (reference sequence). CDR3 length: 13 residues. V was trimmed by 3 bases and J by 7 bases, leaving 15 bases between them. This rearrangement joins TRBV20-1 to TRBJ1-2; tentatively, D is TRBD1 (5 bases). This receptor was taken from a male donor with ankylosing spondylitis or in good health (not recorded which). The sample consisted of blood, either unsorted or a sorted T cell fraction (not recorded which). In DNA form, the CDR3 reads TGCAGTGCTAGGGGGGTCGGCCCCTCTGGCTACACCTTC. This sequence encodes CSARGVGPSGYTF.